The clone carrying this T cell receptor (beta chain) was counted a few times. Its antigen is currently unknown. The data were produced by immunoSEQ multiplex PCR, yet TCRdb's version contains in-frame clones alone and is incomplete. Among a few hundred thousand clones listed, roughly 83% were seen once. These data belong to a study of cytomegalovirus exposure and HLA in healthy donors. Study as a whole: Later analysis reported that the roughly 130 validation repertoires shared the platform of the 500 to 850 first-cohort repertoires. Broader study findings: It was found in a later analysis that first-cohort TCR clusters tended to co-occur in the 90 to 150 validation repertoires. TCR beta chains numbering roughly 150 were designated cytomegalovirus-associated.

Per the germline V gene, CDR1 is SEHNR and CDR2 is FQNEAQ (reference sequence). This CDR3 spans 14 amino acids. J lost 6 bases, V lost 5 bases, and 5 bases had no gene match. The TCR was taken from a woman in her 30s in good health and CMV-seropositive. Input material: PBMCs. The rearrangement uses TRBV7-9 and TRBJ2-1; 9 bases fit TRBD2. The CDR3 spells CASSPVSGSNEQFF. CDR3 nucleotides: TGTGCCAGCAGCCCTGTTAGCGGGAGCAATGAGCAGTTCTTC.